The present T cell receptor beta chain was sequenced within a study of early T cells in non-severe SARS-CoV-2 infection. Overall study: It was bulk RNA from unsorted whole blood that was sequenced, and the chains were unpaired.

This clonotype has only a few counts. Its target is unknown. Unique molecular identifiers were added to individual cDNA molecules. TCRdb recomputed calls from the 5' RACE reads with MiXCR, one row per CDR3 protein. The sample has around 64,000 distinct CDR3 sequences, around 12% seen once. The germline V gene encodes CDR1 SGHTA and CDR2 FQGNSA. V lost 4 bases and J lost 2, with 8 bases in between. CDR3 length: 13 residues. Study findings and constraints: Private and CD4 specificities were missed by VDJdb matching, which favored anti-spike CD8 responses.

The material was whole blood, obtained at baseline. This sequence joins TRBV7-2 and TRBJ1-1; D not certain. The TCR was taken from an adult who was a healthcare worker with PCR-confirmed SARS-CoV-2 infection or an uninfected control (not recorded which). The CDR3 DNA reads TGTGCCAGCAGCTCACAGTTCAACACTGAAGCTTTCTTT. This encodes CASSSQFNTEAFF.